One sample yielded the 8 T cell receptor beta chains listed below, sequenced in a study of follicular helper T cells after annual influenza vaccination. Assay used: immunoSEQ multiplex PCR; TCRdb lists only in-frame clones, some missing. This table holds around 10,000 clones, 70% to 80% found once. The sample in question was CXCR5- memory CD4+ T cells sorted from blood, obtained 6 weeks after influenza vaccination. The source is an adult who received the influenza vaccine.

This sequence joins TRBV6-6 and TRBJ1-5, with 7 bases identical to TRBD1. V lost 10 bases to trimming and J lost 9 bases; unmatched junction nucleotides: 9. Germline CDR1 and CDR2: MNHNY and SVGAGI (reference sequence). CDR3 size: 12 residues. The CDR3 loop is CATRQGLSPQHF. In DNA, the CDR3 is TGTGCCACCAGACAGGGCTTGTCGCCCCAGCATTTT.

This chain links TRBV7-2 with TRBJ2-5, with D perhaps TRBD1 (5 bases). CDR1 is SGHTA and CDR2 is FQGNSA in the germline V gene. V lost 6 bases and J lost 4, with 12 bases in between. The CDR3 is 13 residues long. The CDR3 loop is CASRAGIIETQYF. As DNA, the CDR3 is TGTGCCAGCAGGGCAGGGATTATAGAGACCCAGTACTTC.

The rearrangement joins TRBV9 to TRBJ1-5; D gene ambiguous. The ends were cut back, 7 bases at V and 4 bases at J, with 15 bases in the middle. The CDR3 runs 14 residues. Germline CDR1 reads SGDLS; CDR2 reads YYNGEE. This CDR3 reads CASPTGHQNQPQHF. For the CDR3, the DNA is TGTGCCAGCCCCACCGGGCACCAAAATCAGCCCCAGCATTTT.

This clone was detected only once. The rearrangement joins TRBV4-3 to TRBJ1-2; D gene ambiguous. The V end was cut by 0 bases, the J end by 0 bases, with 11 bases between. In germline, CDR1 is LGHNA, CDR2 YSLEER. The CDR3 runs to 16 residues. Written as DNA, the CDR3 is TGCGCCAGCAGCCAAGATTTGCACCATTCTAACTATGGCTACACCTTC. Protein sequence: CASSQDLHHSNYGYTF.

The chain combines TRBV5-4 with TRBJ2-3; D gene ambiguous. Germline CDR1 is SGHNT and CDR2 is YYREEE (reference sequence). Trimming removed 4 bases from V and 3 bases from J, with 3 bases in between. The CDR3 runs 11 residues. As DNA, the CDR3 is TGTGCCAGCAGCACTACAGATACGCAGTATTTT. Its protein product is CASSTTDTQYF.

The V call is TRBV7-9, the J call TRBJ1-1, with D perhaps TRBD1 (6 bases). Trimming cost V 5 bases and J 6 bases, with 13 bases left between them. The CDR3 loop spans 13 amino acids. Germline V gene lookup returns CDR1 SEHNR and CDR2 FQNEAQ (reference sequence). The CDR3 DNA reads TGTGCCAGCAGCCTCAACAGGGTCGCTGAAGCTTTCTTT. This sequence encodes CASSLNRVAEAFF.

The chain joins TRBV7-2 to TRBJ1-6; possible D gene TRBD1, 6 bases. CDR1 and CDR2 from the germline V gene are SGHTA and FQGNSA. The CDR3 is made up of 17 amino acids. Between the trimmed V and J ends, which lost 2 bases and 7 bases, there was a span of 18 bases. CDR3: CASSLSPPVQGNSPLHF. The CDR3 DNA follows: TGTGCCAGCAGCTTATCTCCCCCTGTACAGGGAAATTCACCCCTCCACTTT.

The chain has TRBV9 and TRBJ2-5; D is perhaps TRBD1 (6 bases). Trimming stripped 0 bases from V and 5 bases from J, with 11 bases between. The germline gives CDR1 SGDLS, CDR2 YYNGEE. The CDR3 consists of 14 residues. In DNA form, the CDR3 reads TGTGCCAGCAGCGTAGCTCAACAGGGTGAGACCCAGTACTTC. Translation: CASSVAQQGETQYF.